The 3 T cell receptor beta chains listed next were all sequenced from one sample in a study of spatial heterogeneity in lung cancer. One entry per CDR3 protein results from TCRdb running MiXCR on the 5' RACE reads. This sample has around 12,000 distinct CDR3 sequences, with about 3.2% found just once. Notes on the study in general: Higher tumor mutation counts went along with higher counts of expanded intratumoral alpha and beta TCRs.

Their cognate antigens are unknown. Indicated time point: sample taken at primary tumor resection. Sequencing used lung tumor tissue, obtained at surgery. The receptors here all came from a male donor with early-stage non-small cell lung cancer.

This clonotype was found many times. The chain employs TRBV4-1 and TRBJ1-1, with TRBD1 matching 8 bases. The CDR3 covers 18 residues. Germline V CDR1 and CDR2: MGHRA, YSYEKL. After removal of 0 bases from V and 1 base from J, the junction contained 10 bases not matched to a gene. The chain's CDR3 is CASSQDRGQGVRNTEAFF. CDR3 nucleotide sequence: TGCGCCAGCAGCCAAGACAGGGGGCAGGGGGTTAGGAACACTGAAGCTTTCTTT.

The table lists this clonotype with many counts. The CDR3 reads CASTWDSRAFF. Written as DNA, the CDR3 is TGTGCCAGCACCTGGGACAGTCGGGCTTTCTTT. This sequence joins TRBV7-9 and TRBJ1-1, with 7 positions matching TRBD1. CDR1 is SEHNR and CDR2 is FQNEAQ in the germline V gene (reference sequence). CDR3 size: 11 residues. V shed 7 bases, J shed 11 bases, and the junction held 7 bases outside the gene matches.

This clonotype was recorded many times. The CDR3 sequence is CASRRTGMNTEAFF. In nucleotides, the CDR3 is TGTGCCAGCAGGCGGACAGGCATGAACACTGAAGCTTTCTTT. V is TRBV28 and J is TRBJ1-1, with TRBD1 matching over 7 bases. This CDR3 has 14 amino acids. Trimming took 6 bases from V and 0 from J; bases not matched to a gene: 4. From germline, CDR1 is MDHEN and CDR2 SYDVKM.